These 9 T cell receptor beta chains came from one sample sequenced in a study of T cell repertoires in cytomegalovirus infection. Each CDR3 protein gets one entry after TCRdb re-called the reads with MiXCR. The table shows approximately 990,000 distinct CDR3 sequences, with 30% to 40% occurring only once. These receptors are not linked to any known antigen. Sample: cultured CD8+ T cells from PBMCs, taken from culture after CMV antigen stimulation. All receptors derive from a human donor in good health (CMV status not recorded). Some clones in this sample may be carry-over from other donors' samples.

This chain joins TRBV6-2 or TRBV6-3 and TRBJ1-6; D gene ambiguous. CDR3 length: 12 amino acids. The ends were cut back, 8 bases at V and 5 bases at J, with 7 bases in the middle. From germline, CDR1 is MNHEY and CDR2 SVGEGT. The CDR3 nucleotides read TGTGCCAGCGCGGGCAATAATTCACCCCTCCACTTT. This encodes CASAGNNSPLHF.

This clonotype has more than one count but fewer than ten. The chain joins TRBV27 to TRBJ1-6; a possible D gene is TRBD1 (5 bases). The CDR3 is 15 amino acids. The ends were cut back, 0 bases at V and 18 bases at J, with 21 bases in the middle. Germline V gives CDR1 MNHEY, CDR2 SMNVEV (reference sequence). The CDR3 bases are TGTGCCAGCAGTTTATCCCGACGGGGCAGGGCCCACGACCACTTT. It encodes CASSLSRRGRAHDHF.

On this clonotype: This may stem from a read error, because a much larger clone lies one nucleotide away. In this CDR3 the conserved last residue, phenylalanine or tryptophan, is missing, so a read error is likely. The chain employs TRBV7-2 and TRBJ2-5, with D possibly being TRBD2 (5 bases). The V and J ends lost 0 bases and 1 base respectively, with 18 bases between them. The CDR3 sequence is 18 residues long. Germline loops: CDR1 SGHTA, CDR2 FQGNSA. The CDR3 loop is CASSLAGDIRLLQETQYY. CDR3 sequence (DNA): TGTGCCAGCAGCTTAGCGGGAGATATTCGGCTGCTCCAAGAGACCCAGTACTAC.

The chain joins TRBV7-9 to TRBJ1-3, with D maybe TRBD1 (5 bases). Germline loops: CDR1 SEHNR, CDR2 FQNEAQ (reference sequence). This CDR3 spans 16 amino acids. Between the trimmed V and J ends, which lost 1 base and 3 bases, there was a span of 13 bases. CDR3 in amino acids: CASSLVPLGVGNTIYF. The DNA for the CDR3 is TGTGCCAGCAGCTTAGTACCCCTAGGGGTTGGAAACACCATATATTTT.

This clonotype was picked up many times. The V and J genes are TRBV12-3 or TRBV12-4 and TRBJ1-2, with 7 bases that match TRBD1. Germline trimming cut 7 bases from V and 8 bases from J; bases unmatched to any gene: 10. CDR3 size: 13 residues. In nucleotides, the CDR3 is TGTGCCAGCACCGGGACAGACCGTAAGGGCTACACCTTC. This translates into CASTGTDRKGYTF.

The gene calls are TRBV19 and TRBJ2-7, with 11 bases matching TRBD1. This CDR3 contains 15 residues. V was pared by 1 base and J by 3 bases, with 2 bases of the junction left unmatched. Germline assignment: CDR1 LNHDA and CDR2 SQIVND (reference sequence). This CDR3 is CASSIGTGGVYEQYF. In DNA, the CDR3 is TGTGCCAGTAGTATAGGGACAGGGGGCGTCTACGAGCAGTACTTC.

The V and J genes are TRBV11-3 and TRBJ2-7; D call uncertain. Germline V CDR1 and CDR2: SGHNT, YENEEA. This CDR3 region has 14 residues. The germline V and J ends were trimmed by 5 bases and 5 bases, with 16 bases remaining between them. The CDR3, as DNA: TGTGCCAGCAGCCCCACCCCCTACCTGGACGAGCAGTACTTC. Amino acid sequence: CASSPTPYLDEQYF.

The J gene is TRBJ2-7, the V gene TRBV6-2 or TRBV6-3; D not resolved. Deletions cut 6 bases from V and 7 bases from J, with 13 bases between. This CDR3 has 12 amino acids. Germline-derived CDR1 and CDR2 are MNHEY and SVGEGT. This CDR3 reads CASRPPGREQYV. As DNA, the CDR3 is TGTGCCAGCAGACCCCCAGGAAGGGAGCAGTACGTC.

This clonotype was found a few times. This chain joins TRBV7-9 and TRBJ2-1, with TRBD1 matching 8 bases. The V segment lost 5 bases and the J segment 4 bases; nucleotides outside the gene matches: 7. The CDR3 totals 15 residues. In germline, CDR1 is SEHNR, CDR2 FQNEAQ (reference sequence). The CDR3 is CASSARTGQYNEQFF. In DNA, the CDR3 is TGTGCCAGCAGCGCTCGGACAGGGCAATACAATGAGCAGTTCTTC.